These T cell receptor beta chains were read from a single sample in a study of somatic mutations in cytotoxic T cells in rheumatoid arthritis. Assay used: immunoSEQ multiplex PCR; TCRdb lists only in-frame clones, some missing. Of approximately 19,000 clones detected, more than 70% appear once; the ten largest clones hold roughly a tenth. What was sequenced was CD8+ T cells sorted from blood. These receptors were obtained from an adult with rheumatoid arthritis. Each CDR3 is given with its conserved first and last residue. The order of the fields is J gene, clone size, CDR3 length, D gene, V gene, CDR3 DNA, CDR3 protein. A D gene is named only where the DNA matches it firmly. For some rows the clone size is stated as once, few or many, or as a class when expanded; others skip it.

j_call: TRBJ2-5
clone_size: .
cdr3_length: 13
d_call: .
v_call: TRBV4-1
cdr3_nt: TGCGCCAGCAGTTTCAGGGGCAAAGAGACCCAGTACTTC
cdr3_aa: CASSFRGKETQYF

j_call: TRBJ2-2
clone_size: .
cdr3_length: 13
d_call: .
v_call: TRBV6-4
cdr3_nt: TGTGCCAGCAGTGACGGCGACACCGGGGAGCTGTTTTTT
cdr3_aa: CASSDGDTGELFF

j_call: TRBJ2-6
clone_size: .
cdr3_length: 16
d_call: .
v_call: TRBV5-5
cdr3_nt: TGTGCCAGCAGCTTGGTGGAGGACTCTGGGGCCAACGTCCTGACTTTC
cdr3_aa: CASSLVEDSGANVLTF

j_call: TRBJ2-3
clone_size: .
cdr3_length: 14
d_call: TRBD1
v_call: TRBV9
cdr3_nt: TGTGCCAGCAGCGGCTACAGGGGTGCAGATACGCAGTATTTT
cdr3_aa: CASSGYRGADTQYF

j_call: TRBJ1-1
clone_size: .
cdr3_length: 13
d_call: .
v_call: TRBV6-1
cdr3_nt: TGTGCCAGCAGCGACAGCGTGGGAACTGAAGCTTTCTTT
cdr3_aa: CASSDSVGTEAFF

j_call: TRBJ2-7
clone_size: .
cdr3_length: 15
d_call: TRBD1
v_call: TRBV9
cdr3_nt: TGTGCCAGCAGCGTAGGTTGGGACAGCTACTACGAGCAGTACTTC
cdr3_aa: CASSVGWDSYYEQYF

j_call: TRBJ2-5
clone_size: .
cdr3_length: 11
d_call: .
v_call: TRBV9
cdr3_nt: TGTGCCAGCAGCGTGGGGACTGCGCTGTACTTC
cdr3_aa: CASSVGTALYF

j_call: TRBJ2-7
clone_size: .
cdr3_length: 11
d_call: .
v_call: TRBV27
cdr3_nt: TGTGCCAGCAGTTCCTCCCACGAGCAGTACTTC
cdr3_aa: CASSSSHEQYF

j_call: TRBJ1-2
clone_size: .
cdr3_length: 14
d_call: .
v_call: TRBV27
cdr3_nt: TGTGCCAGCAGTCCTCGGACAGCCTTCTATGGCTACACCTTC
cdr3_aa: CASSPRTAFYGYTF

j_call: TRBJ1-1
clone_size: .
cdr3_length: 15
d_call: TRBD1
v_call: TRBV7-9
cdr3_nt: TGTGCCAGCAGAGGGACAGGTAGCATGAACACTGAAGCTTTCTTT
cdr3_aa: CASRGTGSMNTEAFF

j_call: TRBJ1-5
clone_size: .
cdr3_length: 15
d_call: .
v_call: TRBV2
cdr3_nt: TGTGCCAGCAGTGATAGTGGGGCCAGCAATCAGCCCCAGCATTTT
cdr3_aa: CASSDSGASNQPQHF

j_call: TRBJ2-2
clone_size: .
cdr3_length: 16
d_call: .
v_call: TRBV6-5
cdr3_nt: TGTGCCAGCAGTTACTCGCTCCCCCGGAACACCGGGGAGCTGTTTTTT
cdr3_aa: CASSYSLPRNTGELFF

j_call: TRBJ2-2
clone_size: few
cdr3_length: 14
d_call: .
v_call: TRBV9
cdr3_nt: TGTGCCAGCAGCGTGAGGGGGGCGGCCGGGGAGCTGTTTTTT
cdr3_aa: CASSVRGAAGELFF

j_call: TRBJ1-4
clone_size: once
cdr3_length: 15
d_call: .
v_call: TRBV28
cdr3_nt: TGTGCCAGCAGCTCAGGACGCGAAAAGAATGAAAAACTGTTTTTT
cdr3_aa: CASSSGREKNEKLFF

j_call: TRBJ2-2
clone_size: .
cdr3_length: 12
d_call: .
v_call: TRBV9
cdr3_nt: TGTGCCAGCAATCCCAACACCGGGGAGCTGTTTTTT
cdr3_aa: CASNPNTGELFF

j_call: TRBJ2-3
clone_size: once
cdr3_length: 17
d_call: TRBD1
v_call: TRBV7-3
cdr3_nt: TGTGCCAGCTCAAACCGACCGGGACAGGGGGGGACAGATACGCAGTATTTT
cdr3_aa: CASSNRPGQGGTDTQYF

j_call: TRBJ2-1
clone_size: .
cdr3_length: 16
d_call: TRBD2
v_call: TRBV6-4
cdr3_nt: TGTGCCAGCAGTGGGGCGCCGGGGGGGGGCCGGGATGAGCAGTTCTTC
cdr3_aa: CASSGAPGGGRDEQFF

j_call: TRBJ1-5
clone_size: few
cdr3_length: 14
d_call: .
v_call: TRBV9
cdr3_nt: TGTGCCAGCAGCGTAGGAGACAGGAATCAGCCCCAGCATTTT
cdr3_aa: CASSVGDRNQPQHF

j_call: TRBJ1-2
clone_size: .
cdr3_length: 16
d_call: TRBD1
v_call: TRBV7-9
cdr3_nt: TGTGCCAGCAGATACCCAACCGGGACAGTTAACTATGGCTACACCTTC
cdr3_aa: CASRYPTGTVNYGYTF

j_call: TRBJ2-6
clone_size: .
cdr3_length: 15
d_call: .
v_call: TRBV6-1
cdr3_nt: TGTGCCAGCAGTGAAACAAGCTCTGGGGCCAACGTCCTGACTTTC
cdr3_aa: CASSETSSGANVLTF

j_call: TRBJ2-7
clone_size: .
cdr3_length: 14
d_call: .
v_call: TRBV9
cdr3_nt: TGTGCCAGCAGCGTAGACGGGGCCAACTACGAGCAGTACTTC
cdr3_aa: CASSVDGANYEQYF

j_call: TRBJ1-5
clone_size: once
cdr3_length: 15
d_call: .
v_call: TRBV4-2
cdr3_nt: TGTGCCAGCAGCCAAGAATTCTATAGCAATCAGCCCCAGCATTTT
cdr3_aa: CASSQEFYSNQPQHF

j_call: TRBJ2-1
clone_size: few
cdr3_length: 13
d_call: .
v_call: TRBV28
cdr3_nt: TGTGCCAGCAGTTTGGAGGGATACAATGAGCAGTTCTTC
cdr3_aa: CASSLEGYNEQFF

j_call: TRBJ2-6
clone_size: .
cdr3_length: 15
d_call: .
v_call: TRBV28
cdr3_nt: TGTGCCAGCAGTTTTAGACCCTCTGGGGCCAACGTCCTGACTTTC
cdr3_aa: CASSFRPSGANVLTF

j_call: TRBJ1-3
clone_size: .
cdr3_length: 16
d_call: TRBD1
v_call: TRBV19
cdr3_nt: TGTGCCAGTAGTGCTCTTGGGGACAGCTCTGGAAACACCATATATTTT
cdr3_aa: CASSALGDSSGNTIYF

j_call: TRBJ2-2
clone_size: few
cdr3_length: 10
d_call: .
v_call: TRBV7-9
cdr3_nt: TGTGCTTCGAAGGGCGGGGAGCTGTTTTTT
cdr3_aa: CASKGGELFF

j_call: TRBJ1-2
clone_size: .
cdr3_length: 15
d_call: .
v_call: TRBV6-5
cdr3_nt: TGTGCCAGCAGTTACGGCGGGACCGAAGTTGTCGGCTACACCTTC
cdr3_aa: CASSYGGTEVVGYTF

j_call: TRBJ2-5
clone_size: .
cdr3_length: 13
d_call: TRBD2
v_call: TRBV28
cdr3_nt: TGTGCCAGCACCCTAGCGGGGGGAGAGACCCAGTACTTC
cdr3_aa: CASTLAGGETQYF

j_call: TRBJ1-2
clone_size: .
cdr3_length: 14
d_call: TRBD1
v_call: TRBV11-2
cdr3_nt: TGTGCCAGCAGCTTACCCGGGACAGGCTATGGCTACACCTTC
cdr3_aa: CASSLPGTGYGYTF

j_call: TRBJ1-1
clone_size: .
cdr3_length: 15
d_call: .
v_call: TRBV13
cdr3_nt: TGTGCCAGCAGCCAGCCCGAGACAGAGAACACTGAAGCTTTCTTT
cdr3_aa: CASSQPETENTEAFF

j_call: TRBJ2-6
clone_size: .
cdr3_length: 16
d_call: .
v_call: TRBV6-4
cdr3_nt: TGTGCCAGCAGTGACTCGGACAGCTCTGGGGCCAACGTCCTGACTTTC
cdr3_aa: CASSDSDSSGANVLTF

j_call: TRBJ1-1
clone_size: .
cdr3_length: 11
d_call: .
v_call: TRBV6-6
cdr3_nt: TGTGCCAGCAGTTGGAACACTGAAGCTTTCTTT
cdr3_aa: CASSWNTEAFF

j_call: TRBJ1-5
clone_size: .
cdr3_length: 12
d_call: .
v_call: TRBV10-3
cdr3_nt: TGTGCCATCAGTGCCGGGGTTCTTCCCCAGCATTTT
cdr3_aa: CAISAGVLPQHF

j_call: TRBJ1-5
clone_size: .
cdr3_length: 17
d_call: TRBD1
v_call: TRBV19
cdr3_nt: TGTGCCAGTAGTATTCGGGACAGGCATAGAAGCAATCAGCCCCAGCATTTT
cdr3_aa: CASSIRDRHRSNQPQHF

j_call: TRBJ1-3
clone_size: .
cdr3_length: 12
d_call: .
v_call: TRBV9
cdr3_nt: TGTGCCAGCAGTTCGACTGGAAACACCATATATTTT
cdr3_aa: CASSSTGNTIYF

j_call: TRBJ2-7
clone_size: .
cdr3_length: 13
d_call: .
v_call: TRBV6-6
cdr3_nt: TGTGCCAGCAGTGCAAGGGAAGCCCACGAGCAGTACTTC
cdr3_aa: CASSAREAHEQYF

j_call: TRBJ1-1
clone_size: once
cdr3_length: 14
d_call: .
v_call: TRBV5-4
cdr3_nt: TGTGCCAGCAGCTTGCGTTTGGAGAACACTGAAGCTTTCTTT
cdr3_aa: CASSLRLENTEAFF

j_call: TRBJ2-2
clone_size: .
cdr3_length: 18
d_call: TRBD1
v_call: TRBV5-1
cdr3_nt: TGCGCCAGCAGCTTGGAGACCCGGGACAGGGGGTGGACCGGGGAGCTGTTTTTT
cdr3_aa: CASSLETRDRGWTGELFF

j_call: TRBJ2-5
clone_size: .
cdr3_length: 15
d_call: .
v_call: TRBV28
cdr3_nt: TGTGCCAGCAGTTTGGGAGGACAGGTCGGGGAGACCCAGTACTTC
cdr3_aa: CASSLGGQVGETQYF

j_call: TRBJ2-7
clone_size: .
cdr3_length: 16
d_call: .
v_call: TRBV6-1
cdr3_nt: TGTGCCAGCAGTGATGGCGGATACAGGGAAGTTTACGAGCAGTACTTC
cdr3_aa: CASSDGGYREVYEQYF

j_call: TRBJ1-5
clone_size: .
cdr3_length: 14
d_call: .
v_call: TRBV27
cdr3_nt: TGTGCCAGCGGTCAGGGTTTGGTCAATCAGCCCCAGCATTTT
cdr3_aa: CASGQGLVNQPQHF